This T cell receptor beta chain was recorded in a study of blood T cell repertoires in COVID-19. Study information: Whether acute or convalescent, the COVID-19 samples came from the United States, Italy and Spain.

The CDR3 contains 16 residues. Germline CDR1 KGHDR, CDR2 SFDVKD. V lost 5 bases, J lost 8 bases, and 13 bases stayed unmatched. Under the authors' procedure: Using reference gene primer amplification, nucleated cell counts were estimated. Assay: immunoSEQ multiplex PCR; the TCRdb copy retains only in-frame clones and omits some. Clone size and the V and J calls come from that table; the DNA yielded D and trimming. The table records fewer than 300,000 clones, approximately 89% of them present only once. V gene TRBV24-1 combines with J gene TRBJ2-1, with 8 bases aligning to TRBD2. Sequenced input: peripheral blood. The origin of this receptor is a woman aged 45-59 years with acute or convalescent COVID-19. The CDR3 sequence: CATSVTDSTAGDEQFF. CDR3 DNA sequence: TGTGCCACCAGTGTTACCGACAGTACAGCGGGGGATGAGCAGTTCTTC.